This T cell receptor (beta chain) is from a study of CD8 T cells in Susac syndrome. In germline, CDR1 is SNHLY, CDR2 FYNNEI. V lost 2 bases and J 2 bases, leaving 9 bases between the germline ends. The CDR3 runs to 14 residues. Random hexamers served to reverse transcribe about 0.5 to 1 ug RNA. A multiplex approach, immunoSEQ multiplex PCR, amplified TCR beta CDR3 across 54 Vbeta and 13 Jbeta. From the immunoSEQ multiplex PCR reads, TCRdb called clonotypes with MiXCR, one entry per CDR3 protein. The repertoire holds about 200,000 distinct CDR3 sequences, 95% seen once, with 0.082% in the top ten. The receptor was isolated from a human donor with multiple sclerosis. Sequencing was done on a sample of CD4+ T cells from PBMCs. The V and J genes are TRBV2 and TRBJ1-2; weak D call: TRBD1 (5 bases). In DNA, the CDR3 is TGTGCCAGCAGTGAACAGGGCATAAACTATGGCTACACCTTC. Translation: CASSEQGINYGYTF.